The following is a T cell receptor (beta chain) sequence with its context. These data belong to a study of shared clonotypes between healthy human individuals. Unsorted PBMC DNA was sequenced on ten immunoSEQ deep assay plates. Here immunoSEQ multiplex PCR was the method, and the copy in TCRdb shows in-frame clones only, minus some. The sample contains more than 450,000 clones, approximately 79% of which appear only once. Researchers drew on about 94 million PBMCs for genomic DNA from unsorted samples. Germline V lookup: CDR1 MDHEN, CDR2 SYDVKM. The CDR3 runs to 13 residues. V gave up 7 bases and J gave up 6 bases, with 13 bases separating them.

This TCR came from a woman in her forties in good health. Some clones in this sample may be carry-over from other donors' samples. The gene calls are TRBV28 and TRBJ2-1; maybe TRBD1 (6 bases). The material sequenced was PBMCs. Here the CDR3 reads CASNGGRLNEQFF. The CDR3 coding sequence is TGTGCCAGCAATGGGGGCAGACTCAATGAGCAGTTCTTC. The full variable domain, completed using reference TRBV28 and TRBJ2-1, is DVKVTQSSRYLVKRTGEKVFLECVQDMDHENMFWYRQDPGLGLRLIYFSYDVKMKEKGDIPEGYSVSREKKERFSLILESASTNQTSMYLCASNGGRLNEQFFGPGTRLTVL.